This T cell receptor beta chain was sequenced in a study of graft-versus-host responses after intestinal transplantation. Comment on this clone: Its antigen is currently unknown.

The assay was immunoSEQ multiplex PCR, and TCRdb's table has in-frame clones only and misses some. The data show fewer than 110,000 clones, with 93% seen just once and 1% to 1.5% held by the top ten. Germline V CDR1 and CDR2: SGHAT, FQNNGV. The CDR3 contains 16 residues. With 1 base removed from V and 1 base from J, the gap between germline ends came to 8 bases. This rearrangement joins TRBV11-2 to TRBJ2-6; no reliable D call. The sequences come from unstimulated CD8+ T cells sorted from spleen or lymph node cells, collected before intestinal transplant. The source of this sequence is a human donor who received an intestinal transplant. The CDR3 here is CASSLAWLSGANVLTF. CDR3 bases: TGTGCCAGCAGCTTAGCTTGGCTATCTGGGGCCAACGTCCTGACTTTC.